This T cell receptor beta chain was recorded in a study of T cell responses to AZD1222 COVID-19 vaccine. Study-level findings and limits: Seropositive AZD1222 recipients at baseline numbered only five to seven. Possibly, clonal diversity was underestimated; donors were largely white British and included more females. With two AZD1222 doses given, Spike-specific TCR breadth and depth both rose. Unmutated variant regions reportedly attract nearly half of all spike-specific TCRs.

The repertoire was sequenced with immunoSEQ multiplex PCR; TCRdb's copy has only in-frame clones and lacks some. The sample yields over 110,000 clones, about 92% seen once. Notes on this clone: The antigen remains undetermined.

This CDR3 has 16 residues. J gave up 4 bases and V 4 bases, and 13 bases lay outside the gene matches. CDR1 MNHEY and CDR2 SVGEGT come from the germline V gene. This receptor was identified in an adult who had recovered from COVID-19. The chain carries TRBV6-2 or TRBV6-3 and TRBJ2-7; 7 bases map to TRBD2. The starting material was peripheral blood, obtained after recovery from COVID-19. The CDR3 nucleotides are TGTGCCAGCAGTTTGACCTCCCGGGGGGTTTTATACGAGCAGTACTTC. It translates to CASSLTSRGVLYEQYF.